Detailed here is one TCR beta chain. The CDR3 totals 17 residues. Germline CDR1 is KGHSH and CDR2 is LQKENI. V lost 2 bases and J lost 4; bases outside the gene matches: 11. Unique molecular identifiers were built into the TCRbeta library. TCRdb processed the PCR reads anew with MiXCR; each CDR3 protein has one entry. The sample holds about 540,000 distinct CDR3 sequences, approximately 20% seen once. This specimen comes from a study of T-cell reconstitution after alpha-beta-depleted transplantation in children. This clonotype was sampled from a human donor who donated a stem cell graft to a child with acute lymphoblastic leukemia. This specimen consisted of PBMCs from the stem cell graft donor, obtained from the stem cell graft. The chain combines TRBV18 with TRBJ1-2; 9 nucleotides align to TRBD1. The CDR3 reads CASSPDLGGQGFYGYTF. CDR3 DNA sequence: TGTGCCAGCTCACCAGACCTCGGGGGACAGGGATTCTATGGCTACACCTTC.